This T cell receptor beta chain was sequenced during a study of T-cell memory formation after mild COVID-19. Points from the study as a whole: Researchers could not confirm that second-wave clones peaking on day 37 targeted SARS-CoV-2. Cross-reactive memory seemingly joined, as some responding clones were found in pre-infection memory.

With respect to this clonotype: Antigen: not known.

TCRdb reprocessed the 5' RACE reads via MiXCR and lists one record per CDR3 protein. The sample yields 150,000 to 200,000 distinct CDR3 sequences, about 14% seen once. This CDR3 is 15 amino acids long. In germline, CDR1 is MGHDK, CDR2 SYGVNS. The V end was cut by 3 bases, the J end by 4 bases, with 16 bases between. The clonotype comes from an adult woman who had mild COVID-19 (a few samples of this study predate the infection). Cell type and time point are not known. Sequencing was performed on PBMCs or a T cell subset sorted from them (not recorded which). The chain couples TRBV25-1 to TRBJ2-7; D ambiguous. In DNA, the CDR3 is TGTGCCAGCAGTGAGGTCAGCGAACAACCATACGAGCAGTACTTC. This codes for CASSEVSEQPYEQYF.